The 23 T cell receptor beta chains presented below share a single source sample, sequenced in a study of blood T cells in healthy people across ages. A J-beta primer mix and a sample-barcoded 5' primer were used in a second PCR of about 7 to 12 cycles. One entry per CDR3 protein, called by TCRdb with MiXCR from the 5' RACE reads. The data contain approximately 810,000 distinct CDR3 sequences, roughly 26% of them singletons. Sequenced material: blood. All receptors come from a woman aged 80 or older in good health.

The table lists this clonotype with a few counts. A single base separates this from a much larger clone, so it may be a read error. The chain recombines TRBV12-3 or TRBV12-4 with TRBJ2-5; 9 bases are shared with TRBD2. V trimming: 7 bases; J trimming: 11 bases; junction bases outside the gene matches: 17. This CDR3 is 15 amino acids long. This CDR3 is CASILSGGKLDEQYF. The CDR3 nucleotides read TGTGCCAGCATCCTTAGCGGGGGAAAACTGGATGAGCAGTACTTC.

The chain joins TRBV9 to TRBJ2-7, with TRBD2 matching 9 bases. The DNA end is more similar to TRBJ2-5, so the J call may be wrong. The CDR3 has 15 residues. The V gene's germline CDR1 is SGDLS and CDR2 YYNGEE. The CDR3 DNA reads as TGTGCCAGCAGCGTAGTAGCGGGAGCAGGGGAGACCCAGTACTTC. Amino acids: CASSVVAGAGETQYF.

About this clonotype: The junction departs from the called germline gene at one end, perhaps through a read error. This rearrangement joins TRBV11-2 to TRBJ1-4; no definite D call. The germline V gene has CDR1 SGHAT and CDR2 FQNNGV. The CDR3 loop spans 16 amino acids. As DNA, the CDR3 is TGTGCCAGCAGATCACCCCTATTGGAGACTAATGAAAAACGGTTTTTT. Protein: CASRSPLLETNEKRFF.

This clonotype appeared many times. This chain links TRBV29-1 with TRBJ1-5; 9 bases match TRBD1. Germline V gene sequence: CDR1 SQVTM, CDR2 ANQGSEA. CDR3 size: 15 residues. The ends lost 6 bases at V and 3 bases at J; junction bases unmatched: 9. CDR3 sequence: CSVTFGTGNNQPQHF. The CDR3, as DNA: TGCAGCGTGACCTTCGGGACAGGGAACAATCAGCCCCAGCATTTT.

This clonotype was detected ten times or more. The rearrangement uses TRBV20-1 and TRBJ2-7; 8 bases line up with TRBD2. The V segment lost 6 bases and the J segment 5 bases; nucleotides outside the gene matches: 3. Germline V lookup: CDR1 DFQATT, CDR2 SNEGSKA (reference sequence). The CDR3 has 11 residues. CDR3 coding DNA: TGCAGTGCCTCGGGGGGGCACGAGCAGTACTTC. This encodes CSASGGHEQYF.

A note on this clonotype: Possible read error: a much larger clone is one base away. V usage is TRBV5-1 and J usage is TRBJ2-5, with unresolved D. Trimming removed 3 bases from V and 0 bases from J, with 9 bases in between. The germline V gene encodes CDR1 SGHRS and CDR2 YFSETQ. This CDR3 is 14 amino acids long. DNA of the CDR3: TGCGCCAGCAGCTGGGCTGGGGACCAAGAGACCCAGTACTTC. Protein product: CASSWAGDQETQYF.

For this clonotype: A read error is possible here, since a much larger clone lies one base away. The chain's CDR3 is CASSYPRGNEQYF. In nucleotides, the CDR3 is TGTGCCAGCAGCTACCCCAGGGGCAATGAGCAGTACTTC. The chain recombines TRBV11-2 with TRBJ2-5; D might be TRBD1 (6 bases). CDR1 SGHAT and CDR2 FQNNGV come from the germline V gene. The CDR3 spans 13 residues. Trimming cost V 4 bases and J 11 bases, with 17 bases left between them.

The chain links TRBV28 to TRBJ2-7; 8 bases match TRBD1. CDR1 MDHEN and CDR2 SYDVKM come from the germline V gene. After removal of 4 bases from V and 3 bases from J, the junction contained 8 bases not matched to a gene. The CDR3 loop spans 15 amino acids. CDR3 nucleotide sequence: TGTGCCAGCAGTTCCGGTAGACAGGGGCTCTACGAGCAGTACTTC. Translating gives CASSSGRQGLYEQYF.

This clonotype was counted many times. V gene TRBV28 combines with J gene TRBJ2-5; 13 bases match TRBD2. The V gene end was trimmed by 4 bases and the J gene end by 2 bases; junction bases not matched to a gene: 1. The CDR3 spans 15 residues. Per the germline V gene, CDR1 is MDHEN and CDR2 is SYDVKM. In DNA form, the CDR3 reads TGTGCCAGCAGTTCACTAGCGGGGGGGCAAGAGACCCAGTACTTC. Translation gives CASSSLAGGQETQYF.

With regard to this clonotype: The missing conserved phenylalanine or tryptophan at the end of this CDR3 makes a read error likely. The rearrangement links TRBV3-1 to TRBJ2-7; D assignment may be TRBD1 or TRBD2 (5 bases each). The germline CDR1 and CDR2 sequences are LGHDT and YNNKEL (reference sequence). The CDR3 loop spans 17 amino acids. V shed 3 bases and J shed 0 bases, with 18 bases lying between them. In nucleotides, the CDR3 is TGTGCCAGCAGCCATGCCCAAGGGGAGTCGAGCTCCTACGAGCAGTACTGC. Residues: CASSHAQGESSSYEQYC.

This clonotype was counted at least ten times. The chain combines TRBV20-1 with TRBJ1-4; D gene unclear. Germline loops: CDR1 DFQATT, CDR2 SNEGSKA (reference sequence). Trimming removed 3 bases at V and 0 bases at J, with 5 bases between. There are 13 residues in the CDR3. For the CDR3, the DNA is TGCAGTGCTAGGCAGACAACTAATGAAAAACTGTTTTTT. Translated, it gives CSARQTTNEKLFF.

This clonotype was detected ten times or more. V is TRBV28 and J is TRBJ2-3; a weak D match, TRBD2 (6 bases). The ends were cut back, 7 bases at V and 3 bases at J, with 14 bases in the middle. This CDR3 region has 14 residues. CDR1 and CDR2 (germline): MDHEN, SYDVKM. The CDR3 region is CASIRGGETDTQYF. The CDR3 region has the DNA TGTGCCAGCATTAGGGGCGGGGAGACAGATACGCAGTATTTT.

In the case of this clonotype: A much larger clone lies a single base off, so this may be a read error. This chain connects TRBV6-2 or TRBV6-3 to TRBJ1-6; TRBD1 is a possible D gene (5 bases). The CDR3 consists of 14 residues. Germline assignment: CDR1 MNHEY and CDR2 SVGEGT. CDR3 sequence reads: CASRYSGTNSPLHF. In DNA form, the CDR3 reads TGTGCCAGCAGGTACTCGGGGACTAATTCACCCCTCCACTTT.

This clonotype was observed a handful of times. The chain recombines TRBV20-1 with TRBJ1-6, with D hard to call. The CDR3 is 16 amino acids. The germline CDR1 and CDR2 sequences are DFQATT and SNEGSKA (reference sequence). V was shortened by 0 bases and J by 0 bases, with 9 bases between the two germline ends. The CDR3 coding sequence is TGCAGTGCTAGAGATACTCTGAGCTCCTATAATTCACCCCTCCACTTT. Translation gives CSARDTLSSYNSPLHF.

The table lists this clonotype with a few counts. As DNA, the CDR3 is TGTGCCAGCAGTCCCACGCCTGGGGGGCAGACTGAAGCTTTCTTT. Protein product: CASSPTPGGQTEAFF. J is TRBJ1-1 and V is TRBV28, with D tentatively TRBD1 (6 bases). Germline V CDR1 and CDR2: MDHEN, SYDVKM. The V end was cut by 5 bases, the J end by 5 bases, with 18 bases between. The CDR3 has 15 residues.

This clonotype was detected only a few times. Just one base apart from a much larger clone, this may be a read error. This rearrangement joins TRBV29-1 to TRBJ2-5, with D possibly being TRBD1 (6 bases). Per the germline V gene, CDR1 is SQVTM and CDR2 is ANQGSEA. This CDR3 spans 13 amino acids. V dropped 5 bases and J dropped 11 bases, with 21 bases sitting between them. This chain's CDR3 is CSVLLRQAGEQYF. DNA for the CDR3: TGCAGCGTTCTCCTCCGACAGGCTGGTGAGCAGTACTTC.

In this sample, this clonotype turned up many times. The chain links TRBV6-6 to TRBJ2-1; TRBD2 matches 8 bases. J gave up 4 bases and V 4 bases, and 15 bases lay outside the gene matches. The CDR3 is 18 amino acids. CDR1 is MNHNY, CDR2 SVGAGI, per germline (reference sequence). As DNA, the CDR3 is TGTGCCAGCAGTTCATCCATCAAGCGGGGGAGAACATACAATGAGCAGTTCTTC. The encoded protein is CASSSSIKRGRTYNEQFF.

The V call is TRBV6-2 or TRBV6-3, the J call TRBJ2-3; 8 bases align to TRBD2. Germline CDR1 MNHEY, CDR2 SVGEGT. V trimming: 6 bases; J trimming: 4 bases; junction bases outside the gene matches: 9. This CDR3 comprises 15 residues. CDR3 loop: CASSSAGAGPDTQYF. In nucleotides, the CDR3 is TGTGCCAGCAGCTCAGCGGGGGCCGGCCCAGATACGCAGTATTTT.

On this clonotype: The conserved final phenylalanine or tryptophan is absent from the CDR3, which likely points to a read error. J is TRBJ1-2 and V is TRBV20-1; D is unresolved. V was pared by 0 bases and J by 5 bases, with 16 bases between. The CDR3 covers 15 residues. Germline CDR1 is DFQATT and CDR2 is SNEGSKA (reference sequence). The CDR3 DNA reads TGCAGTGCTAGAGATCGAACGGGGAGCAAATATGGCTACACCTGC. Residues: CSARDRTGSKYGYTC.

The chain uses TRBV20-1 and TRBJ2-4; D possibly corresponds to TRBD1 (6 bases). Trimming removed 5 bases at V and 0 bases at J, with 17 bases between. Germline CDR1 is DFQATT and CDR2 is SNEGSKA (reference sequence). The length of the CDR3 is 16 residues. CDR3 region: CSAEGVQDLAKNIQYF. In DNA, the CDR3 is TGCAGTGCTGAGGGGGTACAGGACCTAGCCAAAAACATTCAGTACTTC.

In regard to this clonotype: A much larger clone is a single base away; this may be a read error. The chain is built from TRBV6-5 and TRBJ2-5; TRBD1 matches at 9 bases. CDR1 and CDR2 from the germline V gene are MNHEY and SVGAGI. The CDR3 length is 17 residues. The CDR3 nucleotides read TGTGTCAGCAGTTACTCGAGGACAGGGGAAACGATGGAGACCCAGTACTTC. It codes for CVSSYSRTGETMETQYF.

This chain links TRBV7-2 with TRBJ1-1; TRBD1 matches 8 bases. Losses at the gene ends were 0 bases for V and 8 bases for J; bases not matched to a gene: 8. The germline V gene has CDR1 SGHTA and CDR2 FQGNSA. The CDR3 sequence is 15 residues long. The CDR3 nucleotides are TGTGCCAGCAGCTTAGCCGCAGGGGGCGCTTACGAAGCTTTCTTT. The encoded protein is CASSLAAGGAYEAFF. Looking up the rest from reference TRBV7-2 and TRBJ1-1 gives the full variable domain: GAGVSQSPSNKVTEKGKDVELRCDPISGHTALYWYRQSLGQGLEFLIYFQGNSAPDKSGLPSDRFSAERTGGSVSTLTIQRTQQEDSAVYLCASSLAAGGAYEAFFGQGTRLTVV.

This clonotype showed up many times. The chain is built from TRBV10-3 and TRBJ1-2, with unresolved D. This CDR3 has 11 residues. The V and J ends lost 6 bases and 5 bases respectively, with 7 bases between them. Germline values: CDR1 ENHRY, CDR2 SYGVKD. CDR3 nucleotides: TGTGCCATCAGGGCGGATTATGGCTACACCTTC. Protein product: CAIRADYGYTF.